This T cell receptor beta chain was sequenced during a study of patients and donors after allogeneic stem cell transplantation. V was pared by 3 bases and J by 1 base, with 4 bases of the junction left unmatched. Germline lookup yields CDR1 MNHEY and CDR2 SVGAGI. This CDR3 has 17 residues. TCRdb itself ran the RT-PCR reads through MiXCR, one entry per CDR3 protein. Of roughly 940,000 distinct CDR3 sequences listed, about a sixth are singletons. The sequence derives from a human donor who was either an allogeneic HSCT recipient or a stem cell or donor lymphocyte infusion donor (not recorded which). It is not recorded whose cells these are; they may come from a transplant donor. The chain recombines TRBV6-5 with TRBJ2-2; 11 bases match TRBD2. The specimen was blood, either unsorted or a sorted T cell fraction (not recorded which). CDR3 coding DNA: TGTGCCAGCAGTTATAAGGGACTAGCGGTGAACACCGGGGAGCTGTTTTTT. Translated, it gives CASSYKGLAVNTGELFF.